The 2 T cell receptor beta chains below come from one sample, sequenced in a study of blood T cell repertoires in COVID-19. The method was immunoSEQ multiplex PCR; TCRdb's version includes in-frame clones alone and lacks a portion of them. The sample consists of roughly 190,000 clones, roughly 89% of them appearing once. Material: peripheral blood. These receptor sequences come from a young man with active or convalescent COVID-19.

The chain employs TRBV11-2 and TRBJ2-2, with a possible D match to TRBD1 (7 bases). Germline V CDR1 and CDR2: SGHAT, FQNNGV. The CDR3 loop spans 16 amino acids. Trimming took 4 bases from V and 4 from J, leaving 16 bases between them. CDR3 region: CASSSTAGGGTGELFF. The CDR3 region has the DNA TGTGCCAGCAGCTCCACGGCAGGGGGAGGCACCGGGGAGCTGTTTTTT.

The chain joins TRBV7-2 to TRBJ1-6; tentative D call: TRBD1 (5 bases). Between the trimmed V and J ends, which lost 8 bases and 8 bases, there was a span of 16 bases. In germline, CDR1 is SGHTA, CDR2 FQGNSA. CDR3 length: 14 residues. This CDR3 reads CASALAQTDSPLHF. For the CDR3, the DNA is TGTGCCAGCGCTTTGGCGCAGACAGATTCACCCCTCCACTTT.